Below are 2 T cell receptor beta chains sequenced from a single sample in a study of OX40 agonist ivuxolimab in advanced cancers. Sequencing used immunoSEQ multiplex PCR; TCRdb keeps in-frame clones, though not all of them. The sample shows approximately 110,000 clones, around 90% of them seen only once. Sequencing was performed on CD4+ or CD8+ T cells sorted from blood, taken in a trial of the OX40 agonist ivuxolimab. These receptors came from an adult with an advanced solid tumor such as melanoma, head and neck, liver or kidney cancer.

This CDR3 is CASSIGDTGNYEQYF. In nucleotides, the CDR3 is TGTGCCAGTAGTATAGGAGACACGGGGAATTACGAGCAGTACTTC. The chain couples TRBV19 to TRBJ2-7; TRBD2 is a possible D gene (5 bases). V dropped 1 base and J dropped 4 bases, with 14 bases sitting between them. The CDR3 spans 15 residues. Germline CDR1 is LNHDA and CDR2 is SQIVND (reference sequence).

The chain joins TRBV2 to TRBJ2-2, with 8 bases fitting TRBD1. From germline, CDR1 is SNHLY and CDR2 FYNNEI. V lost 5 bases to trimming and J lost 4 bases; unmatched junction nucleotides: 9. The length of the CDR3 is 16 residues. DNA of the CDR3: TGTGCCAGCAGTAAGGACAGGGTGGATGGCACCGGGGAGCTGTTTTTT. It specifies CASSKDRVDGTGELFF.